The rows below give T cell receptor beta chains drawn from one sample of a study of blood T cell repertoires in COVID-19. Some clones are missing from TCRdb's copy, which holds only in-frame ones; the method was immunoSEQ multiplex PCR. The sample has hundreds of thousands of clones, approximately 80% seen once. Input material: peripheral blood. The origin of the receptors is a young man with active or convalescent COVID-19. The CDR3 runs from the conserved cysteine through the conserved F or W. A D gene is named only where the DNA matches it firmly. Rows may omit the clone size; those that give it use once, few, many or a size class.

D	length	size	V	J	DNA	CDR3
TRBD2	15	once	TRBV18	TRBJ2-3	TGTGCCAGCTCAAGGCGGGGGGACAGCACAGATACGCAGTATTTT	CASSRRGDSTDTQYF
.	12	few	TRBV4-2	TRBJ1-2	TGTGCCAGCAGCCCGCAGGAGGGTGGCTACACCTTC	CASSPQEGGYTF
TRBD1	13	.	TRBV30	TRBJ1-6	TGTGCCTGGAGGGGACAGAATAATTCACCCCTCCACTTT	CAWRGQNNSPLHF
TRBD1	13	.	TRBV27	TRBJ2-7	TGTGCCAGCAGGAGGACAGGAACCTACGAGCAGTACTTC	CASRRTGTYEQYF
TRBD1	15	.	TRBV28	TRBJ2-1	TGTGCCAGCATCCGGACAGGGGCTATCCTTGGGAAGCAGTTCTTC	CASIRTGAILGKQFF
.	15	.	TRBV4-1	TRBJ1-2	TGCGCCAGCAGCCCCCGAGATACCGGTAACTATGGCTACACCTTC	CASSPRDTGNYGYTF
TRBD2	14	.	TRBV19	TRBJ2-1	TGTGCCAGTAGTATAGATATAGGACTAGATGAGCAGTTCTTC	CASSIDIGLDEQFF
.	13	.	TRBV29-1	TRBJ2-7	TGCAGCGCCGGGGCAGGGGTCCAAGGGGTGCAGTACTTC	CSAGAGVQGVQYF
.	12	.	TRBV5-5	TRBJ2-7	TGTGCCAGCAGCTTTGCAGGGTTCGAGCAGTACTTC	CASSFAGFEQYF
TRBD2	16	.	TRBV11-2	TRBJ2-5	TGTGCCAGCAGCGCCCTCACTAGCGGGAGACTCGAGACCCAGTACTTC	CASSALTSGRLETQYF
TRBD2	15	.	TRBV9	TRBJ2-3	TGTGCCAGCAGCAAGCGGGGGGCGGGCACAGATACGCAGTATTTT	CASSKRGAGTDTQYF
.	15	.	TRBV7-6	TRBJ2-3	TGTGCCAGCAGCTTAGGCGAGCGGAACACAGATACGCAGTATTTT	CASSLGERNTDTQYF
.	15	few	TRBV10-1	TRBJ1-5	TGCGCCAGCAGTCCCCGGGACTTCCACAATCAGCCCCAGCATTTT	CASSPRDFHNQPQHF
TRBD1	15	few	TRBV30	TRBJ2-1	TGTGCCTGGAGAGGCGGGACAGGGAGCTACAATGAGCAGTTCTTC	CAWRGGTGSYNEQFF
.	14	once	TRBV10-3	TRBJ2-1	TGTGCCATCAGTGAGCGACTAGTTGAAAGTGAGCAGTTCTTC	CAISERLVESEQFF
.	13	.	TRBV2	TRBJ1-1	TGTGCCAGCACGTCACCTATGAACACTGAAGCTTTCTTT	CASTSPMNTEAFF
TRBD1	19	.	TRBV18	TRBJ2-1	TGTGCCAGCTCACCCCTGGTGGCCTCAGGGACAGGGCTTAACAATGAGCAGTTCTTC	CASSPLVASGTGLNNEQFF
.	12	.	TRBV12-3/TRBV12-4	TRBJ2-7	TGTGCCAGCAGCCAAGACAGCTACAAGCAGTACTTC	CASSQDSYKQYF
.	14	.	TRBV28	TRBJ1-2	TGTGCCAGCAGTTTATCACAGGGCGGCTATGGCTACACCTTC	CASSLSQGGYGYTF
.	16	.	TRBV11-2	TRBJ2-7	TGTGCCAGCAGCTTAGATGGTGGGGAGTTCCCCTACGAGCAGTACTTC	CASSLDGGEFPYEQYF
.	12	.	TRBV30	TRBJ2-7	TGTGCCGGGACGAGGAGCGCCTACGAGCAGTACTTC	CAGTRSAYEQYF
TRBD2	17	.	TRBV28	TRBJ2-3	TGTGCCAGCAGTTTTGCCCCCGGGACTATTAGCACAGATACGCAGTATTTT	CASSFAPGTISTDTQYF
.	14	.	TRBV2	TRBJ2-1	TGTGCCAGCAGTGAGCAGGGGATTTTCAATGAGCAGTTCTTC	CASSEQGIFNEQFF
.	13	.	TRBV11-2	TRBJ2-7	TGTGCCAGCAGTGGACTTGTAGTATACGAGCAGTACTTC	CASSGLVVYEQYF
TRBD2	15	.	TRBV7-7	TRBJ2-1	TGTGCTAGCAGCTCTCTAGCGGGAGGAGGGAATGAGCAGTTCTTC	CASSSLAGGGNEQFF
TRBD2	16	.	TRBV3-1/TRBV3-2	TRBJ2-1	TGTGCCAGCAGCCAGGGTTGTCTAGCGGGAGTTAATGAGCAGTTCTTC	CASSQGCLAGVNEQFF
.	14	once	TRBV5-1	TRBJ2-7	TGCGCCAGCAGCTTTTCCAGGGACACCTACGAGCAGTACTTC	CASSFSRDTYEQYF
TRBD2	17	.	TRBV4-3	TRBJ2-1	TGCGCCAGCAGCCAATTTGGTGCGGGAGCTTCCATCAATGAGCAGTTCTTC	CASSQFGAGASINEQFF
.	15	once	TRBV11-2	TRBJ1-3	TGTGCCAGCAGCCCACCGACAGTCTCTGGAAACACCATATATTTT	CASSPPTVSGNTIYF
.	13	.	TRBV28	TRBJ1-1	TGTGCCAGCAGTTGGGGGCTGAACACTGAAGCTTTCTTT	CASSWGLNTEAFF
TRBD2	15	.	TRBV7-6	TRBJ2-3	TGTGCCAGCAGCCAAGTAGCGGGCTACACAGATACGCAGTATTTT	CASSQVAGYTDTQYF
TRBD2	16	.	TRBV9	TRBJ2-3	TGTGCCAGCAGCGTAAGGGGAGGGGACCAGCGAGATACGCAGTATTTT	CASSVRGGDQRDTQYF
TRBD1	14	.	TRBV18	TRBJ1-2	TGTGCCAGCAAAAAAGGACAGGGGAGGGCCGGCTACACCTTC	CASKKGQGRAGYTF
TRBD1	15	.	TRBV4-1	TRBJ1-2	TGCGCCAGCAGCCAAGTTCGAGGGGGCAACTATGGCTACACCTTC	CASSQVRGGNYGYTF
.	14	.	TRBV19	TRBJ1-1	TGTGCCAGTACCTTTGGACTAATGAACACTGAAGCTTTCTTT	CASTFGLMNTEAFF
TRBD2	18	.	TRBV19	TRBJ2-6	TGTGCCAGTAGCATAACTAGCGGGGTAGGATCTGGGGCCAACGTCCTGACTTTC	CASSITSGVGSGANVLTF
TRBD2	16	.	TRBV6-5	TRBJ2-1	TGTGCCAGCAGTTACAGGAGCGGGAGTGTCCGCAATGAGCAGTTCTTC	CASSYRSGSVRNEQFF
TRBD1	15	.	TRBV5-6	TRBJ1-2	TGTGCCAGCAGCGCAATGGGACAGGGCGTCTATGGCTACACCTTC	CASSAMGQGVYGYTF
TRBD1	15	.	TRBV6-5	TRBJ2-2	TGTGCCAGCAGTTTACAGGGGGCTGGGTCCGGGGAGCTGTTTTTT	CASSLQGAGSGELFF
TRBD1	16	.	TRBV6-6	TRBJ1-6	TGTGCCAGCAGCATACCGGGACAGGGGGATAATTCACCCCTCCACTTT	CASSIPGQGDNSPLHF
TRBD2	15	.	TRBV4-1	TRBJ2-5	TGCGCCAGCAGGCGGACTAGCGGGGTTGATGAGACCCAGTACTTC	CASRRTSGVDETQYF
TRBD1	16	.	TRBV5-1	TRBJ1-1	TGCGCCAGCAGCCCCGGGCAGGGGGCTGTGAACACTGAAGCTTTCTTT	CASSPGQGAVNTEAFF
.	14	.	TRBV29-1	TRBJ2-7	TGCAGCGTTGGTGGGCGGGGAGTTCCCTACGAGCAGTACTTC	CSVGGRGVPYEQYF